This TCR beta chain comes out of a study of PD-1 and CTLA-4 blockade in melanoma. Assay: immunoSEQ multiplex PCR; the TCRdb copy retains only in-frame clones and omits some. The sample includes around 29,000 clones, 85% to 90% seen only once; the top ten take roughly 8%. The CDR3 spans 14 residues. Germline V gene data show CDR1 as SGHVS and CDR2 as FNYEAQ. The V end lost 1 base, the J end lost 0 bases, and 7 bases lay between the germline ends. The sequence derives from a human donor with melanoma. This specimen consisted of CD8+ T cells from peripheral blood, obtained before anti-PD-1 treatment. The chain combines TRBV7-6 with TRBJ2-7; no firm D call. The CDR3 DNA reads TGTGCCAGCAGCTTAGATTACGGCTCCTACGAGCAGTACTTC. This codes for CASSLDYGSYEQYF.